This passage covers 21 T cell receptor beta chains from one sample sequenced in a study of Tregs in tolerant kidney transplant recipients. Some clones are missing from TCRdb's copy, which holds only in-frame ones; the method was immunoSEQ multiplex PCR. The table lists roughly 48,000 clones, with around 0.88% in the top ten. This material consisted of CD4+ T cells from blood, taken before the transplant. These receptors were taken from a human donor who received a combined kidney and bone marrow transplant.

CDR3 sequence reads: CSARGSGWGETQYF. The part of the CDR3 DNA that was read is TGCAGTGCTAGAGGTAGCGGGTGGGGTGAGACC. The genes are TRBV20-1 and TRBJ2-5; 7 positions agree with TRBD2. With the read ending 3 residues before the CDR3 end, the germline J gene is used to fill in that end. V shed 1 base, J shed 5 bases, and the junction held 7 bases outside the gene matches. This CDR3 has 14 residues. CDR1 DFQATT and CDR2 SNEGSKA come from the germline V gene (reference sequence).

The CDR3 sequence: CASSIWRQASNQPQHF. The CDR3 bases that were read are TGTGCCAGTAGTATCTGGCGCCAGGCTAGCAATCAGCCC. The chain has TRBV19 and TRBJ1-5, with no clear D. The CDR3 goes on 3 residues after the read ends, and that part is filled in from the germline J gene. The CDR3 sequence is 16 residues long. V shed 3 bases and J shed 0 bases, with 12 bases lying between them. Germline V gene lookup returns CDR1 LNHDA and CDR2 SQIVND (reference sequence).

Of note for this clone: From the germline J gene comes the end of the CDR3, since the read stops 3 residues before it. The rearrangement uses TRBV7-8 and TRBJ2-5, with TRBD1 matching 7 bases. The CDR3 runs 16 residues. Trimming cost V 4 bases and J 1 base; bases outside gene matches: 9. Germline CDR1 SGHVS, CDR2 FQNEAQ. The covered CDR3 bases are TGTGCCAGCAGCTCGCCGGGACAGACTCTCCAAGAGACC. It codes for CASSSPGQTLQET. In full, the CDR3 reads CASSSPGQTLQETQYF. Full variable domain (remainder filled in from reference TRBV7-8 and TRBJ2-5): GAGVSQSPRYKVAKRGQDVALRCDPISGHVSLFWYQQALGQGPEFLTYFQNEAQLDKSGLPSDRFFAERPEGSVSTLKIQRTQQEDSAVYLCASSSPGQTLQETQYFGPGTRLLVL.

The CDR3 loop reads CAWSEMRGHEKLFF. The part of the CDR3 DNA that was read is TGTGCCTGGAGTGAGATGAGGGGGCACGAAAAA. The V and J genes are TRBV30 and TRBJ1-4; 7 bases fit TRBD1. The observed sequence ends 3 residues before the CDR3 terminus, with the missing tail filled in from the germline J gene. The germline CDR1 and CDR2 sequences are GTSNPN and SVGIG (reference sequence). This CDR3 region has 14 residues. The V gene end was trimmed by 1 base and the J gene end by 8 bases; junction bases not matched to a gene: 7.

On this clone: The read ends 3 residues shy of where the CDR3 ends; the end is completed using the germline J gene. V usage is TRBV19 and J usage is TRBJ2-2; a weak D match, TRBD1 (5 bases). There are 14 residues in the CDR3. Germline CDR1 LNHDA, CDR2 SQIVND (reference sequence). The V and J ends lost 3 bases and 6 bases respectively, with 11 bases between them. CDR3 amino acids: CASSISRVAGELFF. The sequenced CDR3 bases are TGTGCCAGTAGTATCTCCAGGGTGGCCGGGGAG.

On this clone: The DNA ends 3 residues before the CDR3 does, and the rest of the CDR3 is filled in from the germline J gene. This chain joins TRBV7-9 and TRBJ2-7; maybe TRBD1 (5 bases). V was pared by 4 bases and J by 3 bases, with 13 bases between. There are 14 residues in the CDR3. Germline lookup yields CDR1 SEHNR and CDR2 FQNEAQ (reference sequence). The sequenced CDR3 bases are TGTGCCAGCAGCTCTAGTGGGGCCCACTACGAG. Translated: CASSSSGAHYE. The whole CDR3 protein is CASSSSGAHYEQYF.

As regards this clone: The CDR3 extends 3 residues past the end of the read, so its final part is completed from the germline J gene. The rearrangement links TRBV29-1 to TRBJ2-7, with D unresolved. V lost 4 bases and J 6 bases, leaving 16 bases between the germline ends. There are 13 residues in the CDR3. Looked up from germline, CDR1 is SQVTM and CDR2 is ANQGSEA. The covered CDR3 bases are TGCAGCGTTGCGGCGACAACGCTTGGCGAG. Its protein product is CSVAATTLGE. The entire CDR3 protein reads CSVAATTLGEQYF.

About this clone itself: With the read ending 3 residues before the CDR3 end, the germline J gene is used to fill in that end. The chain uses TRBV20-1 and TRBJ2-3; 11 nucleotides align to TRBD2. V lost 5 bases to trimming and J lost 6 bases; unmatched junction nucleotides: 10. The CDR3 is 15 amino acids. CDR1 DFQATT and CDR2 SNEGSKA come from the germline V gene (reference sequence). The CDR3 bases that were read are TGCAGTGCTCGCAGACTAGCGGGGCTGGGGGATACG. It specifies CSARRLAGLGDT. The entire CDR3 protein is CSARRLAGLGDTQYF.

The CDR3 loop is CASSPRGRDSSYEQYF. The sequenced part of the CDR3 DNA is TGCGCCAGCAGCCCAAGGGGCAGGGACAGCTCCTACGAG. The V call is TRBV5-1, the J call TRBJ2-7, with TRBD1 matching 7 bases. The CDR3 end is not reached by the read, which stops 3 residues before it; the germline J gene fills it in. Per the germline V gene, CDR1 is SGHRS and CDR2 is YFSETQ. The CDR3 totals 16 residues. The trim removed 4 bases at V and 0 bases at J, leaving 10 bases unmatched.

Comments on this clone: The read gets to within 3 residues of the CDR3 end, and the germline J gene fills in the rest. This rearrangement joins TRBV20-1 to TRBJ2-1; 8 nucleotides line up with TRBD2. The V and J ends lost 3 bases and 4 bases, in that order; junction bases with no gene match: 14. This CDR3 contains 17 residues. CDR1 DFQATT and CDR2 SNEGSKA come from the germline V gene (reference sequence). CDR3 DNA (partial): TGCAGTGCTAGGAGGGGTAGCGGGACCCTTTTATACAATGAG. Protein: CSARRGSGTLLYNE. The entire CDR3 is CSARRGSGTLLYNEQFF.

To note about this clone: The read ends 3 residues before the CDR3 terminus; that terminus is restored from the germline J gene. This sequence joins TRBV5-8 and TRBJ2-5, with 8 positions matching TRBD1. CDR1 and CDR2 (germline): SGHTS, YDEGEE. After removal of 4 bases from V and 4 bases from J, the junction contained 6 bases not matched to a gene. The CDR3 consists of 14 residues. The CDR3 here is CASSPGQGGETQYF. The covered CDR3 bases are TGTGCCAGCAGCCCAGGACAGGGTGGAGAGACC.

Comment on this clone: The CDR3 goes on 3 residues after the read ends, and that part is filled in from the germline J gene. V and J are TRBV5-1 and TRBJ2-7; D gene uncertain. The CDR3 is 13 amino acids. Trimming removed 4 bases at V and 3 bases at J, with 11 bases between. Germline values: CDR1 SGHRS, CDR2 YFSETQ. The DNA read from the CDR3 is TGCGCCAGCAGCCCTGTGCAGTTCTACGAG. Protein product: CASSPVQFYE. The CDR3 reads in full as CASSPVQFYEQYF.

Points on this clone: The sequenced fragment ends 3 residues before the CDR3 boundary, so the rest is inferred from the germline J gene. The chain links TRBV7-3 to TRBJ2-3, with 7 bases identical to TRBD2. This CDR3 comprises 15 residues. CDR1 and CDR2 (germline): SGHTA, FQGTGA. Germline trimming cut 2 bases from V and 5 bases from J; bases unmatched to any gene: 7. CDR3 bases read: TGTGCCAGCAGCTTAGCTAGCGGCCCGGTAGATACG. This gives the protein CASSLASGPVDT. The full CDR3 protein is CASSLASGPVDTQYF.

As for this clone: The CDR3 goes on 3 residues after the read ends, and that part is filled in from the germline J gene. The rearrangement links TRBV20-1 to TRBJ1-1; perhaps TRBD1 as D (6 bases). CDR3 length equals 12 residues. Germline loops: CDR1 DFQATT, CDR2 SNEGSKA (reference sequence). The sequenced part of the CDR3 DNA is TGCAGTGCCACCGCCCAGGGGTCGGAA. Its translation is CSATAQGSE. The full CDR3 sequence reads CSATAQGSEAFF.

The part of the CDR3 DNA that was read is TGTGCCAGCAGCTCTTCCGGGACAGGGAACTTGGGC. This translates into CASSSSGTGNLG. The entire CDR3 sequence reads CASSSSGTGNLGYTF. J is TRBJ1-2 and V is TRBV7-9; 9 bases map to TRBD1. The CDR3 goes on 3 residues after the read ends, and that part is filled in from the germline J gene. This CDR3 is built from 15 residues. Germline V lookup: CDR1 SEHNR, CDR2 FQNEAQ (reference sequence).

Notes on this clone: The read comes to an end 3 residues before the CDR3 does, leaving the germline J gene to fill in the end. The V gene is TRBV29-1, the J gene TRBJ2-7; 9 nucleotides align to TRBD1. The germline V gene encodes CDR1 SQVTM and CDR2 ANQGSEA. This CDR3 spans 15 amino acids. J was trimmed by 4 bases and V by 0 bases; bases with no gene match: 7. The covered CDR3 bases are TGCAGCGTTGAAGACACCGGGACAGGGAGGTACGAG. Translation gives CSVEDTGTGRYE. The full-length CDR3 reads as CSVEDTGTGRYEQYF.

In the case of this clone: The read falls 3 residues short of the CDR3 end, and the missing part is taken from the germline J gene. The chain couples TRBV7-3 to TRBJ2-1; 12 positions agree with TRBD2. Germline lookup yields CDR1 SGHTA and CDR2 FQGTGA. CDR3 length: 19 amino acids. J lost 6 bases, V lost 5 bases, and 17 bases had no gene match. The DNA read from the CDR3 is TGTGCCAGCAGCCTAAACCTCGGAAGGCTAGCGGGAGGGACCAATGAG. Amino acid sequence: CASSLNLGRLAGGTNE. From start to end, the CDR3 is CASSLNLGRLAGGTNEQFF.

A remark on this clone: Read coverage stops 3 residues before the CDR3 terminus; the germline J gene supplies the remainder. The chain is built from TRBV5-1 and TRBJ2-7; 7 bases fit TRBD2. This CDR3 region has 14 residues. With 4 bases clipped from V and 3 bases from J, the junction kept 7 bases outside the gene matches. The germline gives CDR1 SGHRS, CDR2 YFSETQ. This chain's CDR3 is CASSPGGRIYEQYF. The sequenced CDR3 bases are TGCGCCAGCAGCCCTGGCGGGAGAATCTACGAG. Combining the CDR3 with reference TRBV5-1 and TRBJ2-7 gives the whole variable domain KAGVTQTPRYLIKTRGQQVTLSCSPISGHRSVSWYQQTPGQGLQFLFEYFSETQRNKGNFPGRFSGRQFSNSRSEMNVSTLELGDSALYLCASSPGGRIYEQYFGPGTRLTVT.

As regards this clone: Read sequence stops 3 residues before the CDR3 end, and the germline J gene provides the missing end. The gene calls are TRBV29-1 and TRBJ2-2; D perhaps matches TRBD1 (6 bases). The V end lost 5 bases, the J end lost 4 bases, and 11 bases lay between the germline ends. This CDR3 is 13 amino acids long. Per germline, CDR1 SQVTM and CDR2 ANQGSEA. The CDR3 DNA, read in part, is TGCAGCGTTACCCAGGGGCGCACCGGGGAG. Its protein is CSVTQGRTGE. The entire CDR3 protein reads CSVTQGRTGELFF.

For this clone: The CDR3 goes on 3 residues after the read ends, and that part is filled in from the germline J gene. The chain has TRBV5-1 and TRBJ2-1; 7 positions match TRBD2. The CDR3 length is 15 residues. Trimming took 3 bases from V and 6 from J; bases not matched to a gene: 9. Per the germline V gene, CDR1 is SGHRS and CDR2 is YFSETQ. The DNA read from the CDR3 is TGCGCCAGCAGCTCCGCGTGGGAGGGGCCCAATGAG. This gives the protein CASSSAWEGPNE. In full, the CDR3 is CASSSAWEGPNEQFF.

In the case of this clone: The sequence runs out 3 residues before the end of the CDR3; the remainder is reconstructed from the germline J gene. V gene TRBV7-2 combines with J gene TRBJ2-7, with 9 bases lining up with TRBD1. Per germline, CDR1 SGHTA and CDR2 FQGNSA. With V trimmed by 5 bases and J by 2 bases, 4 bases remained unmatched. The CDR3 consists of 14 residues. This chain's CDR3 is CASSPRQGAYEQYF. CDR3 DNA (partial): TGTGCCAGCAGCCCTCGACAGGGGGCCTACGAG.